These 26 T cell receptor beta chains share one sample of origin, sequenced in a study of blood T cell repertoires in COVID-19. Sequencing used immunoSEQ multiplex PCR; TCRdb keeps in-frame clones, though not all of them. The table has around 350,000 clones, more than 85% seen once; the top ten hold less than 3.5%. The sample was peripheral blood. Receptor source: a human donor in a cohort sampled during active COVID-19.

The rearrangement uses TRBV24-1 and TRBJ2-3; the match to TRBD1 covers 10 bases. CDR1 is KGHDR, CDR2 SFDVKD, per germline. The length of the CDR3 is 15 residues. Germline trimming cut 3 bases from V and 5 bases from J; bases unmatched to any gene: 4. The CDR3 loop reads CATSDQGQGRDTQYF. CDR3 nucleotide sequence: TGTGCCACCAGTGATCAGGGACAGGGGCGAGATACGCAGTATTTT.

CDR3 sequence (DNA): TGTGCCAGCAGCCCGGGACTAGCGGAACACAATGAGCAGTTCTTC. Its translation: CASSPGLAEHNEQFF. The genes are TRBV6-5 and TRBJ2-1; 11 bases line up with TRBD2. Trimming at V came to 6 bases and at J to 5 bases, leaving 6 bases not matched to a gene. The CDR3 has 15 amino acids. The V gene's germline CDR1 is MNHEY and CDR2 SVGAGI.

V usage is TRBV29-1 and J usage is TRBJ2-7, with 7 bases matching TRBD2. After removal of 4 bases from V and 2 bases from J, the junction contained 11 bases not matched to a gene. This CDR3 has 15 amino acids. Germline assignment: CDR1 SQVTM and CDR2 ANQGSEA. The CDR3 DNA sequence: TGCAGCGTTGTTAGGGGTCTAGCGGACCCCTACGAGCAGTACTTC. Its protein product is CSVVRGLADPYEQYF.

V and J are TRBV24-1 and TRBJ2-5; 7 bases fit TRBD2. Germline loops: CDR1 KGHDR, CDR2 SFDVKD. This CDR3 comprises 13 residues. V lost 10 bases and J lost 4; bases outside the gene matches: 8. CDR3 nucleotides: TGTGCCACTGGAGGCGGGAGTGGAGAGACCCAGTACTTC. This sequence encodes CATGGGSGETQYF.

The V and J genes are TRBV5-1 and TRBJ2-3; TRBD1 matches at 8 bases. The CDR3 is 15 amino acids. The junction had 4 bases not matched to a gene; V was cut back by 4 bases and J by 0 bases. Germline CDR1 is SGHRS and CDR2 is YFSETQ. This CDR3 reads CASSPRTGSTDTQYF. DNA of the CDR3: TGCGCCAGCAGCCCTCGGACAGGGAGCACAGATACGCAGTATTTT. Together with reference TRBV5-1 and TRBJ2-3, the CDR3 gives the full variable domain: KAGVTQTPRYLIKTRGQQVTLSCSPISGHRSVSWYQQTPGQGLQFLFEYFSETQRNKGNFPGRFSGRQFSNSRSEMNVSTLELGDSALYLCASSPRTGSTDTQYFGPGTRLTVL.

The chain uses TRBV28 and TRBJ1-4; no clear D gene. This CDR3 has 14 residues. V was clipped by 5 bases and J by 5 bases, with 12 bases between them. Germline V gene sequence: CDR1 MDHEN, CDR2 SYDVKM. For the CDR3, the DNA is TGTGCCAGCAGTACTGGAGGGCAGAATGAAAAACTGTTTTTT. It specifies CASSTGGQNEKLFF.

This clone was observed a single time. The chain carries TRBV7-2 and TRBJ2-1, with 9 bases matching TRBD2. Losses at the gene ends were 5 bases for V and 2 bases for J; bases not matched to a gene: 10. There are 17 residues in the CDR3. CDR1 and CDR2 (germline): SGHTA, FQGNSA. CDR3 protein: CASSPFGAGGTYNEQFF. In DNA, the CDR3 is TGTGCCAGCAGCCCGTTCGGCGCGGGGGGGACCTACAATGAGCAGTTCTTC.

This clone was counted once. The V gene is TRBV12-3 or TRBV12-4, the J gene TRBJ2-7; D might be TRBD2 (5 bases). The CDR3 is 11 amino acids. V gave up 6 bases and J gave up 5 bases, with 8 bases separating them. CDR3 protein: CASRTNHEQYF. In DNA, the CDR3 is TGTGCCAGCAGGACTAACCACGAGCAGTACTTC.

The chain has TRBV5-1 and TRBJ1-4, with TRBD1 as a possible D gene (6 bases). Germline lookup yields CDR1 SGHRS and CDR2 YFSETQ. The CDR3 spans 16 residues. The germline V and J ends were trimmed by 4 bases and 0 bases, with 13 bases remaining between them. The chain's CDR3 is CASSGRGDTTNEKLFF. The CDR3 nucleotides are TGCGCCAGCAGCGGCCGAGGGGACACAACTAATGAAAAACTGTTTTTT.

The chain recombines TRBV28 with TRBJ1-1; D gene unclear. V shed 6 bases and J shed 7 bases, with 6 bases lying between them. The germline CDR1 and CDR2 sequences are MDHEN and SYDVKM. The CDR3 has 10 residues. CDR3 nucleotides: TGTGCCAGCAGCCGGTATGAAGCTTTCTTT. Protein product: CASSRYEAFF.

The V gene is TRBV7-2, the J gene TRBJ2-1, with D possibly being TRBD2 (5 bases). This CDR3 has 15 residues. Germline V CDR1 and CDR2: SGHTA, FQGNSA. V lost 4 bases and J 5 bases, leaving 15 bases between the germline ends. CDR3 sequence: CASSSLGGFNNEQFF. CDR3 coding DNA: TGTGCCAGCAGCTCTTTAGGCGGGTTTAACAATGAGCAGTTCTTC. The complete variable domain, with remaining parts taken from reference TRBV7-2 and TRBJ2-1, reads GAGVSQSPSNKVTEKGKDVELRCDPISGHTALYWYRQSLGQGLEFLIYFQGNSAPDKSGLPSDRFSAERTGGSVSTLTIQRTQQEDSAVYLCASSSLGGFNNEQFFGPGTRLTVL.

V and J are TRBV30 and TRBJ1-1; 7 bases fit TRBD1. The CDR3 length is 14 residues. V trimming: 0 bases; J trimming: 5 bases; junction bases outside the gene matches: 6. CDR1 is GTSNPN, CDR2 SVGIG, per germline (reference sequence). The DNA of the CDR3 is TGTGCCTGGAGTGTAGGGACAGTAGGGACTGAAGCTTTCTTT. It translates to CAWSVGTVGTEAFF.

Written as DNA, the CDR3 is TGTGCCAGCAGCAAAAAGGGGACAGGACAGAACTATGGCTACACCTTC. It specifies CASSKKGTGQNYGYTF. This chain links TRBV21-1 with TRBJ1-2; whether TRBD1, the table's D call, matches the DNA was not checked. TRBV21-1 is flagged as a pseudogene. The CDR3 runs 16 residues.

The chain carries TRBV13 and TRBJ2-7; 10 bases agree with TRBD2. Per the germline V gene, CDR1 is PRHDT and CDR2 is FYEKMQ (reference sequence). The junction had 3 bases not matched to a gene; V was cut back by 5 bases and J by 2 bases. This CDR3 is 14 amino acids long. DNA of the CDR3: TGTGCCAGCAGCCCAACTAGCGGGGCCTACGAGCAGTACTTC. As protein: CASSPTSGAYEQYF.

The CDR3 DNA reads TGTGCCACCAGCAGAGCGGGAGCCTCTAGCTATGGCTACACCTTC. Translating it yields CATSRAGASSYGYTF. The rearrangement joins TRBV15 to TRBJ1-2, with no clear D. V was trimmed by 1 base and J by 4 bases, leaving 13 bases between them. The germline CDR1 and CDR2 sequences are LNHNV and YYDKDF (reference sequence). This CDR3 has 15 residues. Combining the CDR3 with reference TRBV15 and TRBJ1-2 gives the whole variable domain DAMVIQNPRYQVTQFGKPVTLSCSQTLNHNVMYWYQQKSSQAPKLLFHYYDKDFNNEADTPDNFQSRRPNTSFCFLDIRSPGLGDTAMYLCATSRAGASSYGYTFGSGTRLTVV.

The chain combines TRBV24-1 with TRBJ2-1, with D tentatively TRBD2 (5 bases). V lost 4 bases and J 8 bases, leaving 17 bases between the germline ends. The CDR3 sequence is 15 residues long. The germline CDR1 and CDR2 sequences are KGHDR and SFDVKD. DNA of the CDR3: TGTGCCACCAGTGACACTGGACTCGCCGGGGATGAGCAGTTCTTC. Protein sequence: CATSDTGLAGDEQFF.

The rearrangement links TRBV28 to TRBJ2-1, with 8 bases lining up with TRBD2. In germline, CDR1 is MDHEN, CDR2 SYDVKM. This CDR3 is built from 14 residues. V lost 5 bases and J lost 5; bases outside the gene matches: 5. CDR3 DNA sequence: TGTGCCAGCAGTCCAGCGGGAGAGGACAATGAGCAGTTCTTC. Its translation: CASSPAGEDNEQFF.

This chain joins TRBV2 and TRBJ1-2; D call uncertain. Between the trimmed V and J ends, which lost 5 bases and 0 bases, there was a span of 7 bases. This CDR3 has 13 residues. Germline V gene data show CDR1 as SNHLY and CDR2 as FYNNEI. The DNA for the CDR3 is TGTGCCAGCAGTCGCGAGACTAACTATGGCTACACCTTC. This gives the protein CASSRETNYGYTF.

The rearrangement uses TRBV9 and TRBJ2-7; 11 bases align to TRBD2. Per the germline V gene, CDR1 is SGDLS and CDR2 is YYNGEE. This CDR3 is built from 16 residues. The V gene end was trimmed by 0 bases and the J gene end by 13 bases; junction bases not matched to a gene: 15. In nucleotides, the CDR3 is TGTGCCAGCAGCGTAGCTGGGGACCTTGCGACTAGCGGGATCTACTTC. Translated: CASSVAGDLATSGIYF.

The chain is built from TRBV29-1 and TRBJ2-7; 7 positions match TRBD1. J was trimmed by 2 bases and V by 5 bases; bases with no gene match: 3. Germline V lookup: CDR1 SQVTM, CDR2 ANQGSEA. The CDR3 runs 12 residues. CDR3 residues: CSVTGATYEQYF. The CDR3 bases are TGCAGCGTTACAGGGGCGACCTACGAGCAGTACTTC.

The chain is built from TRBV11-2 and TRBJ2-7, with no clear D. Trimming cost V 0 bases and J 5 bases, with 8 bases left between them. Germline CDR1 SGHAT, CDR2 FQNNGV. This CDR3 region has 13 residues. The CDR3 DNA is TGTGCCAGCAGCTTAGATAGCATAGACGAGCAGTACTTC. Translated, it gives CASSLDSIDEQYF.

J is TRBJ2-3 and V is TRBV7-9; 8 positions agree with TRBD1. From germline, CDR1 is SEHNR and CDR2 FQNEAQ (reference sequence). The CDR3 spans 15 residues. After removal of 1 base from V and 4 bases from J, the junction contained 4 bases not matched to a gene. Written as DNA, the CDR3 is TGTGCCAGCAGCTTAGGACAGGGGCTATCAGATACGCAGTATTTT. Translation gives CASSLGQGLSDTQYF.

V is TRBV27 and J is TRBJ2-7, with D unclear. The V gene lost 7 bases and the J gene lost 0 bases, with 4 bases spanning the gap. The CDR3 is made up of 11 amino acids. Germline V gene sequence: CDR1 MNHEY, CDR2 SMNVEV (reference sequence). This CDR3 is CASIRSYEQYF. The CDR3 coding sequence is TGTGCCAGCATCCGCTCCTACGAGCAGTACTTC.

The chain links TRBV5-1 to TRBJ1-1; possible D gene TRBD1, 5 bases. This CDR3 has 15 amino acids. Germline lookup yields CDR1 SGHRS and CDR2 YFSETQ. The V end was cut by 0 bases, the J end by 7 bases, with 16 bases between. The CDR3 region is CASSLAQGGQREAFF. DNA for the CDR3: TGCGCCAGCAGCTTGGCTCAGGGTGGTCAGCGTGAAGCTTTCTTT.

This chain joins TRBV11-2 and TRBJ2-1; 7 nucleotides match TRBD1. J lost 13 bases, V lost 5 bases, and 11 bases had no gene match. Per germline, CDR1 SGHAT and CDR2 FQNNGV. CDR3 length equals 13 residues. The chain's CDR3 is CASSPAHRDSQFF. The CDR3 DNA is TGTGCCAGCAGCCCCGCACACCGGGACAGCCAGTTCTTC.

CDR3 nucleotides: TGTGCCATCAATCCTTCGGGGACTCAAGAGACCCAGTACTTC. It encodes CAINPSGTQETQYF. V is TRBV10-3 and J is TRBJ2-5; D may be TRBD2 (6 bases). Germline V gene data show CDR1 as ENHRY and CDR2 as SYGVKD. V was shortened by 7 bases and J by 2 bases, with 14 bases between the two germline ends. This CDR3 has 14 amino acids.